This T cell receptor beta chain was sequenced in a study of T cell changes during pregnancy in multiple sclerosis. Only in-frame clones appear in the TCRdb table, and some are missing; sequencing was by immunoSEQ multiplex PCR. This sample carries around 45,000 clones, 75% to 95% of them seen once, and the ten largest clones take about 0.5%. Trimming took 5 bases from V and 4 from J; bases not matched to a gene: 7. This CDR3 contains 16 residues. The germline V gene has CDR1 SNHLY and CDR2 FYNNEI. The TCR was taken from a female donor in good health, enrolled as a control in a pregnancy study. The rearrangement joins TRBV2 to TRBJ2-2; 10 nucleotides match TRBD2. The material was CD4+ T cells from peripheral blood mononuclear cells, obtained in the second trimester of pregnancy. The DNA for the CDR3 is TGTGCCAGCAGTTTAGCGGGGGGCCTTAGCACCGGGGAGCTGTTTTTT. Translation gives CASSLAGGLSTGELFF. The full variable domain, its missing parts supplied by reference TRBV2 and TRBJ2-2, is EPEVTQTPSHQVTQMGQEVILRCVPISNHLYFYWYRQILGQKVEFLVSFYNNEISEKSEIFDDQFSVERPDGSNFTLKIRSTKLEDSAMYFCASSLAGGLSTGELFFGEGSRLTVL.